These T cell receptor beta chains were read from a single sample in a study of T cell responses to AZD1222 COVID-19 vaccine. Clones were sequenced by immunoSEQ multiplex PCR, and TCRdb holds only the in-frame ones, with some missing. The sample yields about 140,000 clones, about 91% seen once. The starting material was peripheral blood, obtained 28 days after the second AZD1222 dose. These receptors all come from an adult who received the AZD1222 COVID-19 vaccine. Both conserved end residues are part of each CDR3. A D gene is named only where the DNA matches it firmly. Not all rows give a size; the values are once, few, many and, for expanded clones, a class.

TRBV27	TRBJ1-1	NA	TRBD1	CASSSLTGKDEAFF	TGTGCCAGCAGTTCCCTGACAGGGAAGGATGAAGCTTTCTTT
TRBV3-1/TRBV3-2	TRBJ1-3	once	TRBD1	CASSPRDRGNTIYF	TGTGCCAGCAGCCCCAGGGACAGAGGAAACACCATATATTTT
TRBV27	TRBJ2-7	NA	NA	CASSLSPGSPYEQYF	TGTGCCAGCAGTTTATCACCCGGTTCGCCCTACGAGCAGTACTTC
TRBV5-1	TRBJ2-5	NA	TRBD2	CASSLLASGDQETQYF	TGCGCCAGCAGCTTGCTTGCTAGCGGGGATCAAGAGACCCAGTACTTC
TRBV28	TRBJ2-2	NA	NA	CASRRRDTGELFF	TGTGCCAGCAGGCGCAGGGACACCGGGGAGCTGTTTTTT
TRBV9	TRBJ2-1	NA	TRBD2	CASSPGLASYNEQFF	TGTGCCAGCAGCCCCGGACTAGCTTCCTACAATGAGCAGTTCTTC
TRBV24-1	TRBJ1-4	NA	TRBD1	CATSDPGTGNEKLFF	TGTGCCACCAGTGATCCCGGGACAGGGAATGAAAAACTGTTTTTT
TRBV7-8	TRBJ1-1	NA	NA	CASSLAGGDWIRTEAFF	TGTGCCAGCAGCTTAGCGGGGGGGGATTGGATAAGAACTGAAGCTTTCTTT
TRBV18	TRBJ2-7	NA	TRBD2	CASSPPQREAHEQYF	TGTGCCAGCTCACCACCACAGCGGGAGGCCCACGAGCAGTACTTC
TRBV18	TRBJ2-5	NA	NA	CASSPQRTGKETQYF	TGTGCCAGCTCACCACAAAGAACGGGAAAAGAGACCCAGTACTTC
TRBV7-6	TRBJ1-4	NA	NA	CASSLHPRRGSLNEKLFF	TGTGCCAGCAGCCTCCACCCACGGAGGGGCAGCTTGAATGAAAAACTGTTTTTT
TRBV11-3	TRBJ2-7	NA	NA	CASSFGDKQDEQYF	TGTGCCAGCAGCTTCGGGGACAAACAAGACGAGCAGTACTTC
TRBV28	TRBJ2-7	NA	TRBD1	CASRDRGASSYEQYF	TGTGCCAGCAGAGACAGGGGTGCGAGCTCCTACGAGCAGTACTTC
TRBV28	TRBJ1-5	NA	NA	CASSLQDQPQHF	TGTGCCAGCAGTTTACAGGATCAGCCCCAGCATTTT
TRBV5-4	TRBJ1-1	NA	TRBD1	CASSLEGGQGFEAFF	TGTGCCAGCAGCTTGGAGGGTGGACAGGGGTTTGAAGCTTTCTTT
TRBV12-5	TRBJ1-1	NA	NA	CASGLGSHGTEAFF	TGTGCTAGTGGTTTGGGATCACACGGCACTGAAGCTTTCTTT
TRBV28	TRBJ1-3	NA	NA	CASSLGGSGNTIYF	TGTGCCAGCAGTTTAGGGGGGTCTGGAAACACCATATATTTT
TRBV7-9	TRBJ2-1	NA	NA	CASSIQGARGRNEQFF	TGTGCCAGCAGCATACAGGGGGCGCGCGGGAGGAATGAGCAGTTCTTC
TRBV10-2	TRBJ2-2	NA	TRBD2	CASKLAGGTGELFF	TGCGCCAGCAAACTAGCGGGAGGTACCGGGGAGCTGTTTTTT
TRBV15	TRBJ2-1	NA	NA	CATSSRSYNEQFF	TGTGCCACCAGTTCTCGTTCCTACAATGAGCAGTTCTTC
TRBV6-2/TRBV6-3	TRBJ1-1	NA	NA	CASSYRQFEAFF	TGTGCCAGCAGTTACCGACAGTTTGAAGCTTTCTTT
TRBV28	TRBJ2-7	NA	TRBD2	CASRLSGTNYEQYF	TGTGCCAGCAGACTTAGCGGGACTAATTACGAGCAGTACTTC
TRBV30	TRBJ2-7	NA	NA	CAWSVGRDNEQYF	TGTGCCTGGAGTGTAGGCAGGGACAACGAGCAGTACTTC
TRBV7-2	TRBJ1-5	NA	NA	CASSLHAGGNQPQHF	TGTGCCAGCAGCTTACATGCGGGGGGTAATCAGCCCCAGCATTTT
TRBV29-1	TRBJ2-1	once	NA	CSALTLKTVRYNEQFF	TGCAGCGCCTTAACCTTGAAGACAGTTAGATACAATGAGCAGTTCTTC
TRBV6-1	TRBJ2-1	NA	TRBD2	CASSETLAGVSEQFF	TGTGCCAGCAGTGAAACCCTAGCGGGAGTAAGTGAGCAGTTCTTC
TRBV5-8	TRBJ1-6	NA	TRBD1	CASSLTGGDSPLHF	TGTGCCAGCAGCTTGACAGGGGGCGATTCACCCCTCCACTTT
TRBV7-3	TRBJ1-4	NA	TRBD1	CASSSTGANEKLFF	TGTGCCAGCAGCTCGACAGGGGCGAATGAAAAACTGTTTTTT
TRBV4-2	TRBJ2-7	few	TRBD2	CASSQGVGTRMFYEQYF	TGTGCCAGCAGCCAAGGAGTCGGGACTAGAATGTTTTACGAGCAGTACTTC
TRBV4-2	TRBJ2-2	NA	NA	CASSQEWRVNTGELFF	TGTGCCAGCAGCCAAGAGTGGCGGGTGAACACCGGGGAGCTGTTTTTT
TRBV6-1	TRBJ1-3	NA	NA	CASSEPGSGNTIYF	TGTGCCAGCAGTGAGCCGGGTTCCGGAAACACCATATATTTT
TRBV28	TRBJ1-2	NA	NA	CAAGGPLGYTF	TGTGCCGCGGGGGGGCCTCTGGGCTACACCTTC
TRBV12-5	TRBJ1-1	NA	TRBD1	CASGETGARTEAFF	TGTGCTAGTGGTGAAACAGGGGCACGCACTGAAGCTTTCTTT
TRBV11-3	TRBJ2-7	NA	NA	CASSSLDGEEQYF	TGTGCCAGCAGCTCCCTCGATGGGGAGGAGCAGTACTTC
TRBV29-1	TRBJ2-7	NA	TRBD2	CSVRLASYEQYF	TGCAGCGTACGACTAGCGTCGTACGAGCAGTACTTC
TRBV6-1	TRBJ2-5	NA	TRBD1	CASSEDRDREYQETQYF	TGTGCCAGCAGTGAAGACCGGGACAGGGAGTACCAAGAGACCCAGTACTTC
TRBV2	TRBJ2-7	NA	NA	CASSEGVSYEQYF	TGTGCCAGCAGTGAGGGGGTCTCCTACGAGCAGTACTTC
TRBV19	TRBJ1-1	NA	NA	CASSQQSLNTEAFF	TGTGCCAGTAGTCAACAGAGTTTAAACACTGAAGCTTTCTTT
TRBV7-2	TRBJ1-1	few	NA	CASSLESYYSEAFF	TGTGCCAGCAGCTTAGAGAGTTACTATTCTGAAGCTTTCTTT
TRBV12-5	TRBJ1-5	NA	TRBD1	CASGLGFRDSLEGGNQPQHF	TGTGCTAGTGGTTTGGGATTCCGGGACAGCTTAGAGGGAGGCAATCAGCCCCAGCATTTT
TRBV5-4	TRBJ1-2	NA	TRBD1	CASSYNRGANYGYTF	TGTGCCAGCAGCTACAACAGGGGAGCTAACTATGGCTACACCTTC
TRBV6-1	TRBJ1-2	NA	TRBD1	CASSEQTGRGQKYGYTF	TGTGCCAGCAGTGAACAGACTGGCAGGGGGCAAAAGTATGGCTACACCTTC
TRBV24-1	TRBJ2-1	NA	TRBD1	CATSETGSTVSYNEQFF	TGTGCCACCAGTGAGACAGGGAGCACAGTCTCCTACAATGAGCAGTTCTTC
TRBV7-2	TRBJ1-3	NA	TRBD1	CASSLRQGAGRNTIYF	TGTGCCAGCAGCTTGCGACAGGGGGCCGGTCGAAACACCATATATTTT
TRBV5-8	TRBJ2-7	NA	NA	CASSLRIGPSHEQYF	TGTGCCAGCAGCCTCCGTATCGGGCCTTCCCACGAGCAGTACTTC
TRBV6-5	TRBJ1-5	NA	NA	CASSLGGRSNQPQHF	TGTGCCAGCAGCCTAGGCGGGAGGAGCAATCAGCCCCAGCATTTT
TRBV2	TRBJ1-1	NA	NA	CASSGPAGGEAFF	TGTGCCAGCAGTGGCCCCGCGGGGGGTGAAGCTTTCTTT
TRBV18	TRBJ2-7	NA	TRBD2	CASSRREGTYEQYF	TGTGCCAGCTCAAGGCGGGAGGGGACCTACGAGCAGTACTTC
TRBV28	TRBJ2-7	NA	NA	CASSFHQGARNEQYF	TGTGCCAGCAGTTTCCACCAGGGAGCTCGAAACGAGCAGTACTTC
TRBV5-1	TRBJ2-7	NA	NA	CASSLDLTYEQYF	TGCGCCAGCAGCTTGGACCTTACCTACGAGCAGTACTTC
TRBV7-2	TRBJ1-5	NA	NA	CASSLVGGGNQPQHF	TGTGCCAGCAGCTTAGTGGGCGGGGGTAATCAGCCCCAGCATTTT
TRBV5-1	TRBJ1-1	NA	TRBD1	CASSQIPQGGNTEAFF	TGCGCCAGCAGCCAGATCCCCCAGGGGGGTAACACTGAAGCTTTCTTT
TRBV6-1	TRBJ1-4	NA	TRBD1	CASSETGVEKLFF	TGTGCCAGCAGTGAAACAGGGGTGGAAAAACTGTTTTTT
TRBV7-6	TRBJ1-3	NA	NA	CASSLGVGSGNTIYF	TGTGCCAGCAGCTTGGGGGTTGGTTCTGGAAACACCATATATTTT
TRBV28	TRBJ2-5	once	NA	CASSPTTGLAETQYF	TGTGCCAGCAGTCCAACTACAGGTCTAGCAGAGACCCAGTACTTC
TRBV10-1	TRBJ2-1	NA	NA	CASSDTGLPYNEQFF	TGCGCCAGCAGTGATACAGGGCTTCCGTACAATGAGCAGTTCTTC
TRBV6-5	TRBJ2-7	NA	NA	CASANSGSYEQYF	TGTGCCAGCGCCAACAGCGGATCCTACGAGCAGTACTTC